The text below deals with one T cell receptor (beta chain). Antigen specificity is unknown. The sample comes from a study of cytomegalovirus exposure and HLA in healthy donors. Whole-study results and caveats: Later findings reportedly placed an Asian-associated ancestry cluster below the roughly 700-donor mean for N-insertions. Certain indistinguishable V segments, among them TRBV6-2 and TRBV6-3, were excluded. Associated with HLA alleles at 0.05 false discovery rate in a later analysis were over 15,000 TCR beta sequences. It is likely that the observed cluster of highly shared sequence variants was a sequencing artifact.

In germline, CDR1 is KGHSH, CDR2 LQKENI. The CDR3 sequence is 15 residues long. V lost 3 bases to trimming and J lost 3 bases; unmatched junction nucleotides: 8. PCR primers comprised 60 Vbeta and 13 Jbeta primers. This table comes from immunoSEQ multiplex PCR, and its TCRdb copy is limited to in-frame clones, with some not included. The data contain 95,000 to 110,000 clones, 65% to 80% of them singletons. The sequence derives from a male donor in good health and CMV-seronegative. This chain joins TRBV18 and TRBJ2-7; 7 bases agree with TRBD1. The sequenced sample consisted of PBMCs. CDR3 loop: CASSPDRVSLYEQYF. The CDR3 DNA follows: TGTGCCAGCTCACCCGACAGGGTGTCCCTCTACGAGCAGTACTTC.